Listed here is a single TCR beta chain. The ends lost 5 bases at V and 8 bases at J; junction bases unmatched: 13. The germline gives CDR1 SGHNT, CDR2 YENEEA. The CDR3 has 16 residues. Participants came from around 25 US areas, aged about 18 to 95 years. Cohort 3 recovery required two negative PCRs, clearance, or symptom resolution. The data were taken from a study of blood T cell repertoires in COVID-19. Produced via immunoSEQ multiplex PCR; TCRdb's table is partial and in-frame only. The sample holds 370,000 or so clones, more than 75% seen once. The receptor was isolated from a man aged 30 to 45 who had recovered from COVID-19. J is TRBJ2-2 and V is TRBV11-3; 8 nucleotides match TRBD1. Sequencing was done on a sample of PBMCs or T cells enriched from blood (not recorded which). CDR3 sequence (DNA): TGTGCCAGCAGCCAGAGGGGCGCAGGGGGCGTTGGGGAGCTGTTTTTT. Translated: CASSQRGAGGVGELFF.